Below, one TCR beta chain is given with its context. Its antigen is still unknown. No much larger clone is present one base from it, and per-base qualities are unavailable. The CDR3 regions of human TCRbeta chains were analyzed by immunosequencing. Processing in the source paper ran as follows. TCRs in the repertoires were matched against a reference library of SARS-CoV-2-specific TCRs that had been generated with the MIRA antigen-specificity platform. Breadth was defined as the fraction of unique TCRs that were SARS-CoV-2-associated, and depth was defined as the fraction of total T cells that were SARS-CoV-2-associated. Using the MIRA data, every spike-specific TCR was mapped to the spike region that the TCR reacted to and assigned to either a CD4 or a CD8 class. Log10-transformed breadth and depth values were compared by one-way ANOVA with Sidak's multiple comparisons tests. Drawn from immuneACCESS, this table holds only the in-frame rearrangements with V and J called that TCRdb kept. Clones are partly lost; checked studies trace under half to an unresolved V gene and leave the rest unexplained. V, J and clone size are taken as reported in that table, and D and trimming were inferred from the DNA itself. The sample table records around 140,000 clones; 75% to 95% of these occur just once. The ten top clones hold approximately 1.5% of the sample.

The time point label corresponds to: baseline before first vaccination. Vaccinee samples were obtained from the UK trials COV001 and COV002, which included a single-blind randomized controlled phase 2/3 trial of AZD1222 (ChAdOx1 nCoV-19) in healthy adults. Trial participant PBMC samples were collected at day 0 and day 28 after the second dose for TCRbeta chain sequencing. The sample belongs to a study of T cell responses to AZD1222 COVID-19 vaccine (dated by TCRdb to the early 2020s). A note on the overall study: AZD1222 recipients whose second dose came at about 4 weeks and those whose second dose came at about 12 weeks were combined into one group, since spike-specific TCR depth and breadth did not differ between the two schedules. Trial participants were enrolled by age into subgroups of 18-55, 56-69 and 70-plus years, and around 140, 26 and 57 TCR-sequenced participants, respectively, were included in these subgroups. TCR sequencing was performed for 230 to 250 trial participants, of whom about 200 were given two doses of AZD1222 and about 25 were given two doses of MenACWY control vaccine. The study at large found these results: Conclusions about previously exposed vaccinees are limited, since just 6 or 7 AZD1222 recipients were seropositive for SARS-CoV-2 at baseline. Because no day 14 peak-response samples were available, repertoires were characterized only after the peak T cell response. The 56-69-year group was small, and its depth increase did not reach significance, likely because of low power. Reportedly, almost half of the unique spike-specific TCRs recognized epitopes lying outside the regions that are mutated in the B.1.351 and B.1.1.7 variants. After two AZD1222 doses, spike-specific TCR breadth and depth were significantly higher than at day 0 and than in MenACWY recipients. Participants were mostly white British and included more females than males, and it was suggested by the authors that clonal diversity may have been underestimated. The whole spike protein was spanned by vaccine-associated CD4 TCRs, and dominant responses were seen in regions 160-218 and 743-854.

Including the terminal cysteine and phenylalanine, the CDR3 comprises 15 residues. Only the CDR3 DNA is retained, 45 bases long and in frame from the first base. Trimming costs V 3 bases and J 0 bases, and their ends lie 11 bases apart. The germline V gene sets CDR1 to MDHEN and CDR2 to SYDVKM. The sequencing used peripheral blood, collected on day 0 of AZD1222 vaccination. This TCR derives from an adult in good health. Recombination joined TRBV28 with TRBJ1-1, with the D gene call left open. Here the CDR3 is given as CASSLGGVMNTEAFF. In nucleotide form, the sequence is TGTGCCAGCAGTTTGGGCGGGGTCATGAACACTGAAGCTTTCTTT. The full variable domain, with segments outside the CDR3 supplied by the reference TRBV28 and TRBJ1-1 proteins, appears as DVKVTQSSRYLVKRTGEKVFLECVQDMDHENMFWYRQDPGLGLRLIYFSYDVKMKEKGDIPEGYSVSREKKERFSLILESASTNQTSMYLCASSLGGVMNTEAFFGQGTRLTVV.